The sequence of this T cell receptor (beta chain) was determined in a study of cytomegalovirus exposure and HLA in healthy donors. Nominal health characterized the donors when sampled, though unrecorded immune exposures were likely. This PCR relied on a set of 60 Vbeta primers and 13 Jbeta primers. Assay: immunoSEQ multiplex PCR; the TCRdb copy retains only in-frame clones and omits some. The profile shows under 200,000 clones, almost 80% of them singletons. V shed 6 bases and J 5 bases; nucleotides not matched to a gene: 9. The germline V gene has CDR1 SNHLY and CDR2 FYNNEI. The CDR3 is 16 amino acids. Findings of the study overall: In a later analysis, at a false discovery rate of 0.05, roughly 17,000 TCR beta sequences matched HLA alleles. Accurate HLA-A and HLA-B prediction from TCR beta sequences was reported for most subjects.

About this clone: Its antigen is not identified.

The genes are TRBV2 and TRBJ1-6; TRBD1 matches at 8 bases. This receptor was taken from a woman between 50 and 59 years old in good health and CMV-seronegative. The specimen was PBMCs. The CDR3 DNA follows: TGTGCCAGCAGGGGAAGGACAGGGAGAGATAATTCACCCCTCCACTTT. It yields the protein CASRGRTGRDNSPLHF.